This T cell receptor beta chain was sequenced during a study of beta chain features in type 1 diabetes. Study-wide results and limits: The naive, central memory and Treg TCRB repertoires of patients appeared to be more similar to one another than those of healthy donors.

This CDR3 is 15 amino acids long. As to this clone: The antigen is undetermined.

Sequenced material consisted of expressed TCRB transcripts (all of the isolated RNA was reverse transcribed). The repertoire was sequenced with immunoSEQ multiplex PCR; TCRdb's copy has only in-frame clones and lacks some. Among fewer than 350,000 clones listed, 7.5% to 9.5% were seen once. The chain uses TRBV21-1 and TRBJ2-7; TRBD1, as called in the table, went unchecked against the DNA. TRBV21-1 is a pseudogene. The clonotype was recovered from a woman between 18 and 30 years old in good health. Sequencing was done on a sample of central memory CD4+ T cells from blood. This CDR3 is CASSTGTGSPYEQYV. In DNA form, the CDR3 reads TGTGCCAGCAGCACCGGGACAGGGTCACCCTACGAGCAGTACGTC.